These 6 T cell receptor beta chains originate from one sample sequenced in a study of blood T cell repertoires in COVID-19. Using immunoSEQ multiplex PCR, the repertoire was profiled, and TCRdb retains in-frame clones only, with some absent. In the table there are roughly 290,000 clones, more than 80% of which are singletons. Sequencing was carried out using peripheral blood. The origin of the receptors is a woman in her 30s with COVID-19, enrolled during active disease.

The V and J genes are TRBV19 and TRBJ2-7; a possible D gene is TRBD2 (5 bases). The CDR3 is made up of 13 amino acids. Germline V CDR1 and CDR2: LNHDA, SQIVND (reference sequence). V dropped 8 bases and J dropped 0 bases, with 11 bases sitting between them. CDR3 region: CASEGPNSYEQYF. CDR3 DNA sequence: TGTGCCAGTGAGGGCCCTAACTCCTACGAGCAGTACTTC.

This clone has a single count. This sequence joins TRBV5-4 and TRBJ2-5; 11 positions agree with TRBD2. Unmatched junction bases numbered 14, after V lost 0 bases and J lost 4 bases. Germline CDR1 and CDR2: SGHNT and YYREEE (reference sequence). The CDR3 is made up of 19 amino acids. This chain's CDR3 is CASSLVRLAGGYVGETQYF. CDR3 nucleotide sequence: TGTGCCAGCAGCTTGGTGCGTCTAGCGGGAGGATACGTGGGAGAGACCCAGTACTTC.

Only one count was recorded for this clone. This chain links TRBV6-4 with TRBJ2-3; TRBD2 matches 7 bases. The CDR3 runs 14 residues. After removal of 1 base from V and 8 bases from J, the junction contained 6 bases not matched to a gene. Germline V gene sequence: CDR1 MRHNA, CDR2 SNTAGT. The CDR3 bases are TGTGCCAGCAGTGACTTCGCGGGAGTGTCTACGCAGTATTTT. Residues: CASSDFAGVSTQYF.

The rearrangement joins TRBV5-4 to TRBJ2-5; D is uncertain. The V gene's germline CDR1 is SGHNT and CDR2 YYREEE (reference sequence). V was pared by 4 bases and J by 1 base, with 11 bases between. The CDR3 is made up of 14 amino acids. As DNA, the CDR3 is TGTGCCAGCAGCGCAAGACACTCCCAAGAGACCCAGTACTTC. It translates to CASSARHSQETQYF.

The chain recombines TRBV10-3 with TRBJ2-7; 10 bases agree with TRBD2. Germline CDR1 is ENHRY and CDR2 is SYGVKD. V lost 2 bases to trimming and J lost 2 bases; unmatched junction nucleotides: 3. The CDR3 has 15 residues. CDR3 coding DNA: TGTGCCATCAGTGAGGGACTAGCGGCTACCTACGAGCAGTACTTC. Translated, it gives CAISEGLAATYEQYF.

The rearrangement links TRBV19 to TRBJ2-5; possible D gene TRBD1, 6 bases. Germline values: CDR1 LNHDA, CDR2 SQIVND (reference sequence). V was clipped by 8 bases and J by 7 bases, with 26 bases between them. The CDR3 loop spans 16 amino acids. The CDR3 region is CASSKLSEQGPRTQYF. The CDR3 DNA reads TGTGCCAGTTCTAAACTCTCGGAACAGGGACCCAGGACCCAGTACTTC.